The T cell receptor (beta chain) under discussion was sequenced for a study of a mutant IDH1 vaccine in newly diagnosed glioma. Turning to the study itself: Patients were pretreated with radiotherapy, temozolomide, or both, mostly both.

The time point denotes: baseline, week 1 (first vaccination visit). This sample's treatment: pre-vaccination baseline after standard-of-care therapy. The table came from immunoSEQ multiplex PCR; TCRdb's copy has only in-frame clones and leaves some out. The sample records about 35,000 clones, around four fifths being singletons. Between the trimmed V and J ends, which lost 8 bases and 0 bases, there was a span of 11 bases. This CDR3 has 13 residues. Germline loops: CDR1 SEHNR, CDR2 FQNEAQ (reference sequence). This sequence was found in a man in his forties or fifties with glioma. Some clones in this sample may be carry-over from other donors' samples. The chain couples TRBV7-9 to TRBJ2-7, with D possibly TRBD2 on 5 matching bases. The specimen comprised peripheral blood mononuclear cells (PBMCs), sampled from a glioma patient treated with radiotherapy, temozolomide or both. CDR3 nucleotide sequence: TGTGCCAGCGGCCCAGGAGGCTCCTACGAGCAGTACTTC. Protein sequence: CASGPGGSYEQYF.